Listed below are T cell receptor beta chains from one sample, sequenced in a study of graft-versus-host responses after intestinal transplantation. No cognate antigen is known for these TCRs. TCRdb keeps only in-frame clones here, not all; method: immunoSEQ multiplex PCR. The sample holds tens of thousands of clones, around nine tenths seen once. The sequencing used unstimulated CD4+ T cells sorted from spleen or lymph node cells, collected before intestinal transplant. Receptors originate from a human donor who received an intestinal transplant. CDR3s include the opening cysteine and the closing phenylalanine or tryptophan. D genes are given only for firm matches. Where a row states a size, it is once, few, many or the class of an expanded clone; other rows omit it.

clone size	D gene	V gene	J gene	CDR3 protein	CDR3 DNA
.	.	TRBV27	TRBJ2-5	CASSSNRVLETQYF	TGTGCCAGCAGTTCGAACAGGGTATTGGAGACCCAGTACTTC
.	TRBD1	TRBV27	TRBJ2-1	CASSPRGQGLSWYNEQFF	TGTGCCAGCAGTCCACGGGGACAGGGTCTATCGTGGTACAATGAGCAGTTCTTC
few	.	TRBV30	TRBJ2-5	CAWIGFQETQYF	TGTGCCTGGATCGGGTTCCAGGAGACCCAGTACTTC
.	TRBD1	TRBV27	TRBJ1-2	CASSSRDRGEGYTF	TGTGCCAGCAGTTCCCGGGACAGGGGTGAGGGCTACACCTTC
.	TRBD2	TRBV10-2	TRBJ2-1	CASSEGLAGVTEQFF	TGCGCCAGCAGTGAGGGACTAGCGGGAGTCACTGAGCAGTTCTTC
.	.	TRBV4-1	TRBJ1-5	CASSQDPNQPQHF	TGCGCCAGCAGCCAAGATCCCAATCAGCCCCAGCATTTT
.	.	TRBV21-1	TRBJ2-1	CASSSNRVPSGRGYNEQFF	TGTGCCAGCAGCTCAAACAGGGTCCCCAGCGGGAGGGGGTACAATGAGCAGTTCTTC
.	.	TRBV27	TRBJ1-4	CASTLAGGTNEKLFF	TGTGCCAGCACCTTGGCGGGGGGAACTAATGAAAAACTGTTTTTT
once	.	TRBV5-4	TRBJ2-7	CASSLEGRPYEQYF	TGTGCCAGCAGCTTGGAAGGGCGACCCTACGAGCAGTACTTC
.	TRBD1	TRBV6-5	TRBJ2-7	CASSRDRGSYEQYF	TGTGCCAGCAGTAGGGACAGGGGCTCCTACGAGCAGTACTTC
.	.	TRBV2	TRBJ2-1	CASSGALRRGRGNEQLF	TGTGCCAGCAGTGGAGCGCTTCGTAGGGGGCGCGGGAATGAGCAGCTCTTC
.	.	TRBV19	TRBJ2-5	CASSMGLQETQYF	TGTGCCAGTAGTATGGGTTTACAAGAGACCCAGTACTTC
.	.	TRBV10-1	TRBJ2-3	CASSEIRAFTDTQYF	TGCGCCAGCAGTGAGATACGAGCGTTCACAGATACGCAGTATTTT
once	TRBD1	TRBV6-5	TRBJ1-3	CASSYSDRANTIYF	TGTGCCAGCAGTTACTCGGACAGGGCGAACACCATATATTTT
few	.	TRBV30	TRBJ2-1	CAWDDGRPYNEQFF	TGTGCCTGGGACGACGGTCGACCCTACAATGAGCAGTTCTTC
.	TRBD2	TRBV19	TRBJ2-5	CASSILSSGSETQYF	TGTGCCAGTAGTATTTTGAGTAGCGGGAGTGAGACCCAGTACTTC
once	TRBD2	TRBV27	TRBJ2-3	CASTLAGAPDTQYF	TGTGCCAGCACACTAGCGGGAGCTCCAGATACGCAGTATTTT
.	.	TRBV9	TRBJ2-7	CASSKTPQGTYEQYF	TGTGCCAGCAGCAAAACCCCTCAGGGAACCTACGAGCAGTACTTC
.	.	TRBV10-1	TRBJ2-1	CASSESGGAEQFF	TGCGCCAGCAGTGAGTCCGGGGGAGCTGAGCAGTTCTTC
.	.	TRBV10-1	TRBJ2-3	CASSEGAADTQYF	TGCGCCAGCAGTGAGGGGGCCGCAGATACGCAGTATTTT